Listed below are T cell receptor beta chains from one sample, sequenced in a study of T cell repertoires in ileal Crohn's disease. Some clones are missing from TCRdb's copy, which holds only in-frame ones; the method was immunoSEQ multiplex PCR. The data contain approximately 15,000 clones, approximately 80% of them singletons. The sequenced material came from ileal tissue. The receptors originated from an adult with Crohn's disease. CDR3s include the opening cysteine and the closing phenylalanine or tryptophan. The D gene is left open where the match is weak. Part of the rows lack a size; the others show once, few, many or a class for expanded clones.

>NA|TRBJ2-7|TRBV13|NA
CASSALRGDEQYF
TGTGCCAGCAGCGCGTTAAGGGGGGACGAGCAGTACTTC
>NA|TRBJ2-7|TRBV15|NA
CATSRDEAPSDEQYF
TGTGCCACCAGCAGGGACGAGGCCCCTAGCGACGAGCAGTACTTC
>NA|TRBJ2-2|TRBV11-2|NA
CASSSGRTGELFF
TGTGCCAGCAGTTCAGGGAGGACCGGGGAGCTGTTTTTT
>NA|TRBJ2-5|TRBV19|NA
CASSIGSGFKETQYF
TGTGCCAGTAGTATTGGATCGGGATTCAAAGAGACCCAGTACTTC
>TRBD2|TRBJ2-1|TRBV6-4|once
CASIKAGDFYNEQFF
TGTGCCAGCATTAAGGCGGGGGATTTTTACAATGAGCAGTTCTTC
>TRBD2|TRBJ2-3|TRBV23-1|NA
CASSLEGNPGLAGLGTDTQYF
TGCGCCAGCAGCCTCGAAGGAAACCCGGGACTAGCGGGCTTGGGCACAGATACGCAGTATTTT
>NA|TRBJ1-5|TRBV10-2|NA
CASSEHHSNQPQHF
TGCGCCAGCAGTGAACACCATAGCAATCAGCCCCAGCATTTT
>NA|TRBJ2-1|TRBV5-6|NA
CASSIYNEQFF
TGTGCCAGCAGCATTTACAATGAGCAGTTCTTC
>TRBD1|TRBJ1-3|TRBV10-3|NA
CAIEAGQGASGSAGNTIYF
TGTGCCATTGAAGCGGGACAGGGGGCTTCGGGGTCGGCTGGAAACACCATATATTTT
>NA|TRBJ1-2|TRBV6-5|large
CASSYSGGQRLEGYTF
TGTGCCAGCAGTTACTCTGGCGGACAGCGATTAGAGGGCTACACCTTC
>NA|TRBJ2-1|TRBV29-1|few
CSVTGTTNEQFF
TGCAGCGTCACCGGGACAACTAATGAGCAGTTCTTC
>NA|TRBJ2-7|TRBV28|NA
CASSFRPPDEQYF
TGTGCCAGCAGTTTTAGGCCGCCTGATGAGCAGTACTTC
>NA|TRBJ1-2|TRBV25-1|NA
CASSEPAGANYGYTF
TGTGCCAGCAGTGAACCGGCGGGAGCTAACTATGGCTACACCTTC
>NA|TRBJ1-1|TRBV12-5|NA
CASGQSGRGTEAFF
TGTGCTAGTGGTCAGTCAGGGAGGGGGACTGAAGCTTTCTTT
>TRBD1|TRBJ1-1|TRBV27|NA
CASSPGQGILNTEAFF
TGTGCCAGCAGTCCCGGACAGGGTATACTGAACACTGAAGCTTTCTTT
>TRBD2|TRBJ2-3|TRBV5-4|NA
CASSLEASGISDTQYF
TGTGCCAGCAGCTTGGAGGCTAGCGGGATTTCAGATACGCAGTATTTT
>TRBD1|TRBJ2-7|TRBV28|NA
CASSWTGIDYEQYF
TGTGCCAGCAGCTGGACAGGGATCGACTACGAGCAGTACTTC
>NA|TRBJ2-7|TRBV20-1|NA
CSARQNYEQYF
TGCAGTGCTAGACAAAACTACGAGCAGTACTTC
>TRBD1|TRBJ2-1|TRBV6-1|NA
CASSGTEYNEQFF
TGTGCCAGCAGCGGGACAGAGTACAATGAGCAGTTCTTC
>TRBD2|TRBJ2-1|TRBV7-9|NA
CASSPVGLAGGNEQFF
TGTGCCAGCAGCCCCGTCGGACTAGCGGGAGGTAATGAGCAGTTCTTC
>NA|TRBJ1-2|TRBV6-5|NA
CASSPRTANYGYTF
TGTGCCAGCAGTCCACGGACGGCTAACTATGGCTACACCTTC
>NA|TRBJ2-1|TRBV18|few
CASSPTTLISYNEQFF
TGTGCCAGCTCACCCACGACCCTGATCTCCTACAATGAGCAGTTCTTC
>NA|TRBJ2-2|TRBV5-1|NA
CASSLYPRGGTGELFF
TGCGCCAGCAGCTTGTATCCCCGAGGGGGCACCGGGGAGCTGTTTTTT
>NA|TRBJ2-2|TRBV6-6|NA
CASSSTGYTGELFF
TGTGCCAGCAGTTCAACAGGGTACACCGGGGAGCTGTTTTTT
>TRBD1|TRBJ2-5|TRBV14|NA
CASSQRGRGETQYF
TGTGCCAGCAGCCAAAGGGGGCGCGGTGAGACCCAGTACTTC
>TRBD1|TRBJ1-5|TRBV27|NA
CASSKTQGAGGNQPQHF
TGTGCCAGCAGTAAGACTCAGGGGGCCGGAGGCAATCAGCCCCAGCATTTT
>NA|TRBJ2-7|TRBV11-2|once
CASRSTGVGEQYF
TGTGCCAGCAGGTCCACCGGGGTAGGCGAGCAGTACTTC
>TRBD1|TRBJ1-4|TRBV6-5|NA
CASREGQPTGKLFF
TGTGCCAGCAGGGAGGGACAGCCAACGGGGAAACTGTTTTTT
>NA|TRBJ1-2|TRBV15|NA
CATSRDRGRNYGYTF
TGTGCCACCAGCAGAGATCGGGGGAGGAACTATGGCTACACCTTC
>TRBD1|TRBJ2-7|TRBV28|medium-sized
CASSGPGTGARYEQYF
TGTGCCAGCAGCGGCCCCGGGACAGGGGCCCGATACGAGCAGTACTTC
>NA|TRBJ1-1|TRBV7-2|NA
CASSILIGGNTEAFF
TGTGCCAGCAGCATACTAATTGGTGGGAACACTGAAGCTTTCTTT
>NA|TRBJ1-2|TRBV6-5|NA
CASSKGHQYGYTF
TGTGCCAGCAGTAAGGGACACCAGTATGGCTACACCTTC
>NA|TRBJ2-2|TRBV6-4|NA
CASSAGDTGELFF
TGTGCCAGCAGTGCGGGAGACACCGGGGAGCTGTTTTTT
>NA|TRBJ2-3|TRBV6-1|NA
CATTTGGDTQYF
TGTGCCACCACGACTGGGGGGGATACGCAGTATTTT
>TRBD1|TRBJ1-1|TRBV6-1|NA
CASSARRTGSNTEAFF
TGTGCCAGCAGTGCCCGCCGGACAGGATCGAACACTGAAGCTTTCTTT
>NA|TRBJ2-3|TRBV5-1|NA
CASNLGGGLGDTQYF
TGCGCCAGCAACCTAGGGGGGGGCCTCGGAGATACGCAGTATTTT
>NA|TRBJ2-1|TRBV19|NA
CASSRDPGYNEQFF
TGTGCCAGTAGTAGGGACCCGGGGTACAATGAGCAGTTCTTC
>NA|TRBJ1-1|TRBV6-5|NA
CASRVRSNTEAFF
TGTGCCAGCAGGGTCAGATCGAACACTGAAGCTTTCTTT
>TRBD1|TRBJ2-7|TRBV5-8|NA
CASSRGQGGYEQYF
TGTGCCAGCAGTCGCGGACAGGGGGGCTACGAGCAGTACTTC
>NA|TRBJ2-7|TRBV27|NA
CASSTGQPYEQYF
TGTGCCAGCAGCACCGGACAGCCCTACGAGCAGTACTTC